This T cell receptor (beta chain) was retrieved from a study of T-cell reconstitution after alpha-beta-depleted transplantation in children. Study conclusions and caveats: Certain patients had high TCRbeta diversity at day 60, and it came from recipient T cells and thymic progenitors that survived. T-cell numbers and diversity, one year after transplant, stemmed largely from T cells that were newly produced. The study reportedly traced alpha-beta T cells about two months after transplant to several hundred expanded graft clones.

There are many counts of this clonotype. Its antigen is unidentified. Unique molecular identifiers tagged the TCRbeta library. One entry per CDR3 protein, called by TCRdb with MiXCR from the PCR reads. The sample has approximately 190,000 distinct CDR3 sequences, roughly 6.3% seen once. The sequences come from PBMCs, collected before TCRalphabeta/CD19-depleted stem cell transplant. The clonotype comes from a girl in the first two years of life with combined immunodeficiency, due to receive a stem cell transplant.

The CDR3 coding sequence is TGCGCCAGCAGCTACAGGATTAACTATGGCTACACCTTC. Residues: CASSYRINYGYTF. The J gene is TRBJ1-2, the V gene TRBV4-3; D perhaps matches TRBD1 (5 bases). This CDR3 is built from 13 residues. Germline values: CDR1 LGHNA, CDR2 YSLEER. Trimming cost V 5 bases and J 1 base, with 8 bases left between them.